This T cell receptor (beta chain) was sequenced for a study of T-cell memory formation after mild COVID-19. Germline assignment: CDR1 SGHRS and CDR2 YFSETQ. V was pared by 4 bases and J by 5 bases, with 9 bases of the junction left unmatched. This CDR3 comprises 16 residues. 5'RACE primed from the constant segment yielded TCR alpha and TCR beta cDNA libraries bearing sample barcodes and UMIs. TCRdb passed the 5' RACE reads through MiXCR, listing each CDR3 protein once. This table holds about 390,000 distinct CDR3 sequences, around a sixth found once. This clonotype was obtained from a man between 18 and 29 years old who had mild COVID-19 (a few samples of this study predate the infection). Cell type and time point are not known. The sample comprised PBMCs or a T cell subset sorted from them (not recorded which). The chain has TRBV5-1 and TRBJ2-5; TRBD2 aligns across 12 bases. DNA for the CDR3: TGCGCCAGCAGCAAAGCCGTACTAGCGGGAGGCGAGACCCAGTACTTC. Translated, it gives CASSKAVLAGGETQYF.